This T cell receptor beta chain derives from a study of molecular identifiers for immune sequencing clone quantification. Preparation methods for the bulk TCR libraries were those previously described, with listed TCR primers. TCRdb re-derived calls from the PCR reads in MiXCR, one entry per CDR3 protein. The sample records just under 650,000 distinct CDR3 sequences, just under 20% being singletons. At least ten counts were recorded for this clonotype. The length of the CDR3 is 16 residues. Germline CDR1 and CDR2: SGHVS and FNYEAQ. The junction had 8 bases not matched to a gene; V was cut back by 1 base and J by 3 bases.

The chain is built from TRBV7-6 and TRBJ1-1, with 7 positions matching TRBD1. This clonotype was sampled from a human donor in good health. Some libraries in this study had Jurkat cell RNA spiked in. The material sequenced was naive CD8+ T cells from blood, with Jurkat cell RNA spiked in. Noted subset: FACS-sorted CD8+CD4-CCR7+CD45RA+ naive T cells. Here the CDR3 reads CASSLGQGPADTEAFF. The DNA for the CDR3 is TGTGCCAGCAGCTTAGGACAGGGTCCGGCCGACACTGAAGCTTTCTTT.